This T cell receptor (beta chain) comes out of a study of CD8+ T cells in alopecia areata. Study-wide results and limits: Tofacitinib significantly brought down scalp clonality and expanded CD8+ clones among top 100. An increase in clonality over normal scalp was evident in lesional scalp, especially alopecia totalis/universalis.

Concerning this clone: The antigen is unknown.

The sequencing template was cDNA reverse transcribed from extracted RNA. Clones were read by immunoSEQ multiplex PCR, and TCRdb kept only the in-frame ones, dropping some. The sample includes tens of thousands of clones, roughly 65% of them seen just once. Stated treatment: oral pan-JAK inhibitor, 5-10 mg twice daily. Germline V gene sequence: CDR1 GTSNPN, CDR2 SVGIG (reference sequence). The CDR3 extends over 17 amino acids. J gave up 10 bases and V 1 base, and 16 bases lay outside the gene matches. The J gene is TRBJ1-2, the V gene TRBV30; TRBD1 matches at 12 bases. Sequencing was performed on CD8+ T cells sorted from blood, taken at week 4, from a patient treated with tofacitinib. The receptor comes from a human donor with alopecia areata. The chain's CDR3 is CAWSAEILRDRGLVYTF. DNA of the CDR3: TGTGCCTGGAGTGCCGAAATCCTCCGGGACAGGGGGCTCGTCTACACCTTC.